The entry below gives a single TCR beta chain sequence along with its context. This clonotype was recorded at least ten times. Its antigen is currently not known. The input lacks base qualities; no much larger clone sits a single base away. For CDR1 and CDR2, the germline V gene lists ENHRY and SYGVKD. V is pared back by 0 bases and J by 8 bases, with 15 bases lying between the germline termini. The CDR3 sequence holds 15 residues, the cysteine and phenylalanine included. Only CDR3 DNA remains: 45 bases, in frame from the first base. The data were taken from a study of CD8+CD57+ T cells in acquired aplastic anemia listed by TCRdb under 2018. For context, the study as a whole: On average, sorted CD4+ and CD8+ cells yielded roughly 3.4 ug of extracted DNA, with a range of 0.2 to 27.4 ug. CD8+CD57+ expansion was defined as frequency above the mean frequency observed in healthy subjects. Study-wide conclusions, independent of this receptor: Roughly 30 CD8+ CDR3 sequences were shared between patients and controls but appeared highly expressed in patients and within their immunodominant clones. Patients and healthy controls showed no significant difference in CD8+ Simpson's diversity (P=0.060).

Expansion of CD8+CD57+ cells had been shown by flow cytometry in the patients chosen for sequencing. All patients had severe acquired aplastic anemia diagnosed by International Study of Aplastic Anemia and Agranulocytosis and Camitta criteria. Patients had received no therapy at the time of blood sampling. In the study, sorted CD4+ and CD8+ blood T cells from patients with severe aplastic anemia and from healthy subjects underwent deep sequencing of TCR repertoires. Patients were enrolled in the USA under clinicaltrials.gov protocols 00001620, 01623167, 00001397, 00071045, 00081523 and 00961064. Ficoll-Paque density gradient centrifugation was used to isolate peripheral blood mononuclear cells. Before DNA extraction, CD4+ and CD8+ T cells were sorted with FACS or magnetic beads. Profiling of TCR beta VDJ combinations and CDR3 sequences used genomic DNA as the template. An Illumina HiSeq 2000 was the platform used for TCR repertoire sequencing. The authors' pipeline ran thus. Repertoires were assessed using TRBV/TRBJ rearrangement plots, CDR3 size and DJ length profiles, and Simpson's diversity index. The most abundant DNA sequence in the deep sequencing data was defined as the immunodominant clone. CDR3 amino acid sequences were screened for sharing across subjects and were compared with published repertoires and the VDJdb database. In-frame beta chains were kept once TCRdb had trimmed the public reads at Q25 with fastp and called clones with MiXCR. Identical CDR3 proteins give one entry, which carries the most common genes and DNA. TCRdb, rather than the study authors, made the V and J calls. In all, the sample holds approximately 180,000 distinct CDR3 sequences, and nearly 65% of those were seen once. The top ten clones comprise about 44% of the sample.

The sequenced sample consisted of sorted CD4+, CD8+, or CD8+CD57+ T cells (not recorded which) from PBMCs. The rearrangement combines TRBV10-3 with TRBJ2-3; the D segment is perhaps TRBD1 or TRBD2, each sharing 6 matched bases. The receptor was isolated from a human donor with aplastic anemia. The CDR3 sequence is CAISESGGPLATQYF. Read as DNA, the sequence is TGTGCCATCAGTGAGTCGGGGGGCCCCTTGGCTACGCAGTATTTT.